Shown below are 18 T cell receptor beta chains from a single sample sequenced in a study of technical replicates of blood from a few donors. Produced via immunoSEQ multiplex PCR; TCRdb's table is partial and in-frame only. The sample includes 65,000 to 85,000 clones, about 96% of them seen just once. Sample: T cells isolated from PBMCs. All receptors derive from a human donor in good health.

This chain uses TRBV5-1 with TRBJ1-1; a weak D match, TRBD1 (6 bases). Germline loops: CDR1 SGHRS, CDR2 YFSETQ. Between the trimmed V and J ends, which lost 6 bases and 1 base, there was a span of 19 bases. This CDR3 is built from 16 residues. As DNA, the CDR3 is TGCGCCAGCACCCCCATGTTAGGACAGAGGAACACTGAAGCTTTCTTT. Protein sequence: CASTPMLGQRNTEAFF.

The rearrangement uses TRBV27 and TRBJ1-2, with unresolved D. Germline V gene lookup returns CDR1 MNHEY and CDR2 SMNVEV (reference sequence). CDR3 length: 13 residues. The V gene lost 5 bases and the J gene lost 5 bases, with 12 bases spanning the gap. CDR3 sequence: CASSLSAGYGYTF. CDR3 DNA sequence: TGTGCCAGCAGTCTTTCGGCGGGATATGGCTACACCTTC.

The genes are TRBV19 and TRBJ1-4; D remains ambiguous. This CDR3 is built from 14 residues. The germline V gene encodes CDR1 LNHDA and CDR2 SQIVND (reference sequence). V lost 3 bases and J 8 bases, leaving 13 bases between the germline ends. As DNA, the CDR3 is TGTGCCAGTAGTATTTCGACCGGGATAGAAAAACTGTTTTTT. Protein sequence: CASSISTGIEKLFF.

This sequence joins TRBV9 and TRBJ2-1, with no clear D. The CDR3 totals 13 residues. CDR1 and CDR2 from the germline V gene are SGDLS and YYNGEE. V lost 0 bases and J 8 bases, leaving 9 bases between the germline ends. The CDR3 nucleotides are TGTGCCAGCAGCGTAGCTCCCTCGGATGAGCAGTTCTTC. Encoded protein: CASSVAPSDEQFF.

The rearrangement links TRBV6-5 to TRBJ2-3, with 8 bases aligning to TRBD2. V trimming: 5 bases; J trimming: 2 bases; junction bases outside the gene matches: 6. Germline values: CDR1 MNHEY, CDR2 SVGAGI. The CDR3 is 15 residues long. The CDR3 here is CASSPLGGATDTQYF. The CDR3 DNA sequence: TGTGCCAGCAGTCCCCTCGGGGGGGCCACAGATACGCAGTATTTT.

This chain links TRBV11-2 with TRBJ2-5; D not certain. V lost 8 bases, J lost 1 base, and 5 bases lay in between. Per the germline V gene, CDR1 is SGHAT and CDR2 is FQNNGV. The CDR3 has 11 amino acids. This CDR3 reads CASQFQETQYF. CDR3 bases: TGTGCCAGCCAGTTCCAAGAGACCCAGTACTTC. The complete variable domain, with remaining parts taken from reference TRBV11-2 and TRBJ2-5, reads EAGVAQSPRYKIIEKRQSVAFWCNPISGHATLYWYQQILGQGPKLLIQFQNNGVVDDSQLPKDRFSAERLKGVDSTLKIQPAKLEDSAVYLCASQFQETQYFGPGTRLLVL.

This CDR3 reads CASSEDRLRTDTQYF. The CDR3 DNA is TGTGCCAGCAGTGAAGACAGGCTACGCACAGATACGCAGTATTTT. The rearrangement joins TRBV6-1 to TRBJ2-3; maybe TRBD1 (5 bases). This CDR3 has 15 residues. CDR1 MNHNS and CDR2 SASEGT come from the germline V gene. Trimming pared 1 base from V and 1 base from J, leaving 9 bases between.

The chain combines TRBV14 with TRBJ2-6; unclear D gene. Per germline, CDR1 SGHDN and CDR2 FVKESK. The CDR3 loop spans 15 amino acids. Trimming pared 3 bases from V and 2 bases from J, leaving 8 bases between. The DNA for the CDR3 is TGTGCCAGCAGCCAGAGAGAGACTGGGGCCAACGTCCTGACTTTC. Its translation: CASSQRETGANVLTF.

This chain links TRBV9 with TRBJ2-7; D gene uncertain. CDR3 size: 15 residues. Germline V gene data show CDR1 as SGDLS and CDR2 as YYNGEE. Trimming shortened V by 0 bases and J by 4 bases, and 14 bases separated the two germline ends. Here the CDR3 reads CASSVGPEPSYEQYF. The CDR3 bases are TGTGCCAGCAGCGTAGGGCCAGAACCCTCTTACGAGCAGTACTTC. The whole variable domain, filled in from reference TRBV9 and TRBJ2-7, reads DSGVTQTPKHLITATGQRVTLRCSPRSGDLSVYWYQQSLDQGLQFLIQYYNGEERAKGNILERFSAQQFPDLHSELNLSSLELGDSALYFCASSVGPEPSYEQYFGPGTRLTVT.

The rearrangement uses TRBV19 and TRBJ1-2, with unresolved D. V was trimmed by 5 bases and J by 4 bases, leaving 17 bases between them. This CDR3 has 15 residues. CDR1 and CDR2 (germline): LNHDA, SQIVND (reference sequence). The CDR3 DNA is TGTGCCAGTAGTCCCAAACAGTTCCCTATCTATGGCTACACCTTC. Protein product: CASSPKQFPIYGYTF.

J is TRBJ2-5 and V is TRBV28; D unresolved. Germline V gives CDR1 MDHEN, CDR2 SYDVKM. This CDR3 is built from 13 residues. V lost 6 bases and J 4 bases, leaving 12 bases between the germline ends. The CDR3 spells CASSDPRGETQYF. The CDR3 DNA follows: TGTGCCAGCAGCGACCCCCGAGGAGAGACCCAGTACTTC.

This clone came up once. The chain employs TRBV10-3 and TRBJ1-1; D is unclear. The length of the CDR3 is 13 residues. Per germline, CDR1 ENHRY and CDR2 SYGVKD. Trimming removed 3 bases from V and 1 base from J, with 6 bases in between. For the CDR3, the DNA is TGTGCCATCAGTGACCCGAGGAACACTGAAGCTTTCTTT. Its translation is CAISDPRNTEAFF.

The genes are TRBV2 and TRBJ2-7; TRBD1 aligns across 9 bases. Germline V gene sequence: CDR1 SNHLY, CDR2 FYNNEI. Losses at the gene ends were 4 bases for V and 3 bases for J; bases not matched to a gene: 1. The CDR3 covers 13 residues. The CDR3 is CASSVDRGYEQYF. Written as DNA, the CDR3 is TGTGCCAGCAGTGTGGACAGGGGCTACGAGCAGTACTTC.

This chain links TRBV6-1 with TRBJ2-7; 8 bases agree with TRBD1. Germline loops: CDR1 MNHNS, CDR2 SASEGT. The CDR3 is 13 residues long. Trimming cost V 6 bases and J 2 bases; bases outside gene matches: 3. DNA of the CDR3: TGTGCCAGCAGCTGGGGACAGGCCTACGAGCAGTACTTC. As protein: CASSWGQAYEQYF.

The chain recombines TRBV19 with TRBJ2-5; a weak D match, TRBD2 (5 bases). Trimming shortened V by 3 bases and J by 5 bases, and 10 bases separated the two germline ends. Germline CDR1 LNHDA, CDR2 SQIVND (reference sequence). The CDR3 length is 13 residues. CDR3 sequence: CASSISGGETQYF. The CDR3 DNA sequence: TGTGCCAGTAGTATCTCCGGCGGGGAGACCCAGTACTTC.

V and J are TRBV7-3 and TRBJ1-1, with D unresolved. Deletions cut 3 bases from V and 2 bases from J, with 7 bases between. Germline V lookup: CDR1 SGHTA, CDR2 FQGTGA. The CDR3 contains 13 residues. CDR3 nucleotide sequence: TGTGCCAGCAGCTTGTACGGTAACACTGAAGCTTTCTTT. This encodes CASSLYGNTEAFF.

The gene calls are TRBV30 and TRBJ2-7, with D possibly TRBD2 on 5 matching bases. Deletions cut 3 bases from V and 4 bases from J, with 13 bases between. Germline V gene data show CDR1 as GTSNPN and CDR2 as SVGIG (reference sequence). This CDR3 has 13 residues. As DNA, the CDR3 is TGTGCCTGGAGAGTAGGGAGTCTTTACGAGCAGTACTTC. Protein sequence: CAWRVGSLYEQYF.

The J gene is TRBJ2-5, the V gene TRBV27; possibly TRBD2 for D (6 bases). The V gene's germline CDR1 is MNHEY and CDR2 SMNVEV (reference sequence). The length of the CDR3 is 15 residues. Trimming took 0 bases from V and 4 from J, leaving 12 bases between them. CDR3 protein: CASSLSHGGGETQYF. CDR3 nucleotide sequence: TGTGCCAGCAGTTTATCCCACGGGGGAGGAGAGACCCAGTACTTC.